This TCR beta chain stems from a study of blood T cells in healthy people across ages. Study results and caveats: There were more naive CD4+ cells and higher diversity in long-lived donors than in aged donors. Getting older went along with TCR beta diversity per million T cells dropping roughly linearly.

Isolation yielded PBMCs, at least 7 million per sample, in every case. With a J-beta primer mix and a sample-barcoded 5' primer, a second PCR ran roughly 7 to 11 cycles. Per-sample output comprised a minimum of 2.5 million paired-end reads containing CDR3. TCRdb analysed the 5' RACE reads with MiXCR anew, one entry per CDR3 protein. Counted here are some 780,000 distinct CDR3 sequences, roughly 50% occurring once; the ten biggest clones make up 25% to 30%. In the case of this clonotype: Its antigen is as yet unknown.

The CDR3 covers 16 residues. Germline V gene lookup returns CDR1 SEHNR and CDR2 FQNEAQ (reference sequence). V was shortened by 5 bases and J by 3 bases, with 19 bases between the two germline ends. Sequenced sample: blood. The V and J genes are TRBV7-9 and TRBJ1-1, with no clear D. The sequence came from a man between 40 and 49 years old in good health. The CDR3 region has the DNA TGTGCCAGCAGCCCCCACGTCGAGGGCTTGCACACTGAAGCTTTCTTT. It translates to CASSPHVEGLHTEAFF. Full variable domain (rest looked up from reference TRBV7-9 and TRBJ1-1): DTGVSQNPRHKITKRGQNVTFRCDPISEHNRLYWYRQTLGQGPEFLTYFQNEAQLEKSRLLSDRFSAERPKGSFSTLEIQRTEQGDSAMYLCASSPHVEGLHTEAFFGQGTRLTVV.